One TCR beta chain is described in this entry. Its matching antigen is unknown. The sample comes from a study of cytomegalovirus exposure and HLA in healthy donors. Study conclusions and caveats: Per published reports, the classifier diagnosed cytomegalovirus status with high specificity and sensitivity.

The PCR had 60 Vbeta and 13 Jbeta primers. TCRdb's copy holds only in-frame clones and misses some; the assay was immunoSEQ multiplex PCR. The repertoire consists of 200,000 or so clones, with roughly four fifths occurring once and the leading ten covering 6.5%. Sequenced input: PBMCs. The source of this sequence is a woman aged 45-65 years in good health and CMV-seropositive.

CDR3 DNA sequence: TGTGCCAGCAGCTTAGCAGCGGGAGTGGTGAAAGAAAAACTGTTTTTT. This sequence encodes CASSLAAGVVKEKLFF. The chain recombines TRBV7-9 with TRBJ1-4; D unresolved. This CDR3 is built from 16 residues. V lost 0 bases, J lost 8 bases, and 16 bases lay in between. Germline V gives CDR1 SEHNR, CDR2 FQNEAQ (reference sequence).